These 3 T cell receptor beta chains were all obtained from the same sample, sequenced in a study of cytomegalovirus exposure and HLA in healthy donors. 60 Vbeta and 13 Jbeta primers were used in PCR. Using immunoSEQ multiplex PCR, the repertoire was profiled, and TCRdb retains in-frame clones only, with some absent. The table includes 100,000 to 150,000 clones, roughly four fifths detected once. The sequenced material came from PBMCs. These receptors originate from a man aged 40-49 years in good health and CMV-seronegative.

The rearrangement links TRBV4-3 to TRBJ2-7; D may be TRBD1 (6 bases). CDR3 length: 18 amino acids. V was cut by 1 base and J by 2 bases, with 21 bases left in between. Germline lookup yields CDR1 LGHNA and CDR2 YSLEER. CDR3 in amino acids: CASSQGRGGQGFTYEQYF. The DNA for the CDR3 is TGCGCCAGCAGCCAAGGCCGGGGTGGGCAGGGGTTCACCTACGAGCAGTACTTC.

This sequence joins TRBV6-1 and TRBJ2-1; the D gene is possibly TRBD2 (6 bases). Between the trimmed V and J ends, which lost 9 bases and 2 bases, there was a span of 11 bases. CDR1 and CDR2 from the germline V gene are MNHNS and SASEGT. The CDR3 consists of 13 residues. In nucleotides, the CDR3 is TGTGCCAGTAAGCGGGCTCCCTACAATGAGCAGTTCTTC. It is translated as CASKRAPYNEQFF.

This chain uses TRBV6-5 with TRBJ2-2; maybe TRBD1 (6 bases). CDR1 MNHEY and CDR2 SVGAGI come from the germline V gene. The V and J ends lost 8 bases and 5 bases respectively, with 9 bases between them. The length of the CDR3 is 12 residues. The DNA of the CDR3 is TGTGCCAGCGAACAGGGTACCGGGGAGCTGTTTTTT. Translation gives CASEQGTGELFF.